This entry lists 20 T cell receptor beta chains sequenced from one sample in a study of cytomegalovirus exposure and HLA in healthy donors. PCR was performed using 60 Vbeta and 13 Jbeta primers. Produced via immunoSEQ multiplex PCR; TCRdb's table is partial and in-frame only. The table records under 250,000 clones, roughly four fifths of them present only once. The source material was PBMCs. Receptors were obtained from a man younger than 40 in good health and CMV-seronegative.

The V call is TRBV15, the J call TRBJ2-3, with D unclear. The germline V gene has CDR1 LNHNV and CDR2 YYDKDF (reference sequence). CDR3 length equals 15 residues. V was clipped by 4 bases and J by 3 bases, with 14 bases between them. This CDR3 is CATSTRLSVTDTQYF. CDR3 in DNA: TGTGCCACCAGCACCCGGTTGAGTGTGACAGATACGCAGTATTTT.

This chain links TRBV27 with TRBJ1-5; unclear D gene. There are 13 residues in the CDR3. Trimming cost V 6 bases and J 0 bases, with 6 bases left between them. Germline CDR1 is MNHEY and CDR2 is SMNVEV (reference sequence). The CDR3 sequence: CASRAYSNQPQHF. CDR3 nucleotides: TGTGCCAGCAGGGCATATAGCAATCAGCCCCAGCATTTT.

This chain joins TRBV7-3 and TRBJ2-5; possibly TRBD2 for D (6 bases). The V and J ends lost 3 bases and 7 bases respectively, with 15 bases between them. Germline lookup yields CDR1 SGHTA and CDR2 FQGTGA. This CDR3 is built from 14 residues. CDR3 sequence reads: CASSFTGDSLTQYF. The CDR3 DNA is TGTGCCAGCAGCTTCACCGGGGACTCTTTGACCCAGTACTTC.

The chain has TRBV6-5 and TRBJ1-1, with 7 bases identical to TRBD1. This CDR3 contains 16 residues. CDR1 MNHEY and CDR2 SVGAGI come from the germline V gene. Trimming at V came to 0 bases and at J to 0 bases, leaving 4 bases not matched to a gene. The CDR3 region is CASSYSRGGLNTEAFF. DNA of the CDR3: TGTGCCAGCAGTTACTCGAGAGGGGGCCTGAACACTGAAGCTTTCTTT.

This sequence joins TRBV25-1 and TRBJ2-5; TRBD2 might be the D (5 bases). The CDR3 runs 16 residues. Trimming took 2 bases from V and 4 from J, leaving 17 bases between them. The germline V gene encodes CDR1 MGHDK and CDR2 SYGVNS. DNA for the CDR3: TGTGCCAGCAGTGAAGGAAAGAGAGGGCCCATAGAGACCCAGTACTTC. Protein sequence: CASSEGKRGPIETQYF.

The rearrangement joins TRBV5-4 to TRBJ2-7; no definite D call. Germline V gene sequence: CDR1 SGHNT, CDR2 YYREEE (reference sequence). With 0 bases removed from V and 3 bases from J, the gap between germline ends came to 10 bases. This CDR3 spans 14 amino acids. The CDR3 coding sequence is TGTGCCAGCAGCTTGGCAAGTCAGAACTACGAGCAGTACTTC. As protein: CASSLASQNYEQYF.

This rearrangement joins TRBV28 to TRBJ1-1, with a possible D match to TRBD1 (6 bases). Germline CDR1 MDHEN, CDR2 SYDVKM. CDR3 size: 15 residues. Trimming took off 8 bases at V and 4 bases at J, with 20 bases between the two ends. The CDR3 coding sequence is TGTGCCAGCCGACGACGCCCGGGGGGGCTCACTGAAGCTTTCTTT. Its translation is CASRRRPGGLTEAFF. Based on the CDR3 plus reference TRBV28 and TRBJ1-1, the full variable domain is DVKVTQSSRYLVKRTGEKVFLECVQDMDHENMFWYRQDPGLGLRLIYFSYDVKMKEKGDIPEGYSVSREKKERFSLILESASTNQTSMYLCASRRRPGGLTEAFFGQGTRLTVV.

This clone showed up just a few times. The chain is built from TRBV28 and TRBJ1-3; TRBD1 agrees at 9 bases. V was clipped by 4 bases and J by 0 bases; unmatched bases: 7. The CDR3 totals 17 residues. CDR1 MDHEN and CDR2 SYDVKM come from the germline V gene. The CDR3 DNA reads TGTGCCAGCAGTTCCTTTGGGACAGGGCTCTCTGGAAACACCATATATTTT. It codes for CASSSFGTGLSGNTIYF.

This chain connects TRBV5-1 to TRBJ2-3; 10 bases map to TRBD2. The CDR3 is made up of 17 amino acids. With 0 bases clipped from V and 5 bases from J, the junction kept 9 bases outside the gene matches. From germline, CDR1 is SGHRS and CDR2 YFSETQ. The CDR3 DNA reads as TGCGCCAGCAGCTTGGTGGCTAGCGGGAGCGAAAGAGATACGCAGTATTTT. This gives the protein CASSLVASGSERDTQYF. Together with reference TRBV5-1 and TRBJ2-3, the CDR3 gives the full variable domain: KAGVTQTPRYLIKTRGQQVTLSCSPISGHRSVSWYQQTPGQGLQFLFEYFSETQRNKGNFPGRFSGRQFSNSRSEMNVSTLELGDSALYLCASSLVASGSERDTQYFGPGTRLTVL.

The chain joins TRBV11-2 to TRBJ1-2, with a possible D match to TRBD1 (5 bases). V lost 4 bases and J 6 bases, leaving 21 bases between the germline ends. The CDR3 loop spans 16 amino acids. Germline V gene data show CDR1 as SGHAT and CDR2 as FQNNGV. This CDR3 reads CASSSVRTFDSDGYTF. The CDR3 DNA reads TGTGCCAGCAGCTCAGTTCGGACATTTGATTCTGATGGCTACACCTTC.

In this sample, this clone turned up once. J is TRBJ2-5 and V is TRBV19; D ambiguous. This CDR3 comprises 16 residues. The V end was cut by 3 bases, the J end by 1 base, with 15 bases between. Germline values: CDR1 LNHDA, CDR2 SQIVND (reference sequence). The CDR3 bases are TGTGCCAGTAGTATTGAGGCAGCAAAATCCCAAGAGACCCAGTACTTC. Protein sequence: CASSIEAAKSQETQYF.

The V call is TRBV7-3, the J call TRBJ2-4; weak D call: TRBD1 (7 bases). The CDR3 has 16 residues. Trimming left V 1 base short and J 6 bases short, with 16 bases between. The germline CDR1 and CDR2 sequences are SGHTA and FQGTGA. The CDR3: CASSLMGGTAGNIQYF. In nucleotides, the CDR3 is TGTGCCAGCAGCTTAATGGGCGGGACAGCGGGAAACATTCAGTACTTC.

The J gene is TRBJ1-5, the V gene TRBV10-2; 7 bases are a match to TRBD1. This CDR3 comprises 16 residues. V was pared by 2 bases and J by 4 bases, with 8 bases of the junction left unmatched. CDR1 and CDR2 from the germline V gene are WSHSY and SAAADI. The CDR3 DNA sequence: TGCGCCAGCAGTGAGAATAGGGGGCGCCGGAATCAGCCCCAGCATTTT. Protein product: CASSENRGRRNQPQHF.

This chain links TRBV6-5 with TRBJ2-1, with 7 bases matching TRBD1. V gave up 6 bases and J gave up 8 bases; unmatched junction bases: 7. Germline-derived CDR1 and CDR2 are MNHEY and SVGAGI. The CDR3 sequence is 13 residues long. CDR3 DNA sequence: TGTGCCAGCAGCGCCGGACAGGACGATGAGCAGTTCTTC. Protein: CASSAGQDDEQFF.

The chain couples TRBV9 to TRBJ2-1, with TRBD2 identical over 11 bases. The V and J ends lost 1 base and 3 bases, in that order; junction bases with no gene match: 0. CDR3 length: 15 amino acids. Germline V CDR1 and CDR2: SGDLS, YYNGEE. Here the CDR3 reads CASSVTSGSYNEQFF. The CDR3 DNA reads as TGTGCCAGCAGCGTAACTAGCGGGAGCTACAATGAGCAGTTCTTC.

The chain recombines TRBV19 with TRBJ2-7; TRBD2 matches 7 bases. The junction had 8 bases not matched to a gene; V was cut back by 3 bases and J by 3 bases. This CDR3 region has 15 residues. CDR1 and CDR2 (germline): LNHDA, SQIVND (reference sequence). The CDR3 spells CASSISLAENYEQYF. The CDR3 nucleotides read TGTGCCAGTAGTATTTCCCTAGCGGAGAACTACGAGCAGTACTTC. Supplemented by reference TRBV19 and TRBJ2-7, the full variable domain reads DGGITQSPKYLFRKEGQNVTLSCEQNLNHDAMYWYRQDPGQGLRLIYYSQIVNDFQKGDIAEGYSVSREKKESFPLTVTSAQKNPTAFYLCASSISLAENYEQYFGPGTRLTVT.

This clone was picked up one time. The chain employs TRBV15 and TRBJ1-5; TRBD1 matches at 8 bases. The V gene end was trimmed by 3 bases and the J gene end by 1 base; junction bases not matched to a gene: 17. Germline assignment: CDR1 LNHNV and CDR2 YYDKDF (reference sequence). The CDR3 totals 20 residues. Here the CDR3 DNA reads TGTGCCACCAGCAGGGACTTTGGTCAGGGGGCTCTAGTAAGCAATCAGCCCCAGCATTTT. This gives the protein CATSRDFGQGALVSNQPQHF.

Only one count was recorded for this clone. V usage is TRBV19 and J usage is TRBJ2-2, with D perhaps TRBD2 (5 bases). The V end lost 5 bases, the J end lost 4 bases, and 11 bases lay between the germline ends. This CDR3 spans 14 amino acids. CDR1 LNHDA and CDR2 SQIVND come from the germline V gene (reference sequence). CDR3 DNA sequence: TGTGCCAGTAGTCGCCAGCGGTCCACCGGGGAGCTGTTTTTT. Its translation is CASSRQRSTGELFF.

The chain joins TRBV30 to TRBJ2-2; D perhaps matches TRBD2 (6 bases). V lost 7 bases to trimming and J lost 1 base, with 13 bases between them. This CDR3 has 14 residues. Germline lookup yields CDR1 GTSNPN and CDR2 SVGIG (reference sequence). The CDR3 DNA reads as TGTGCCTCTGGCGGGGCCTTGAACACCGGGGAGCTGTTTTTT. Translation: CASGGALNTGELFF.

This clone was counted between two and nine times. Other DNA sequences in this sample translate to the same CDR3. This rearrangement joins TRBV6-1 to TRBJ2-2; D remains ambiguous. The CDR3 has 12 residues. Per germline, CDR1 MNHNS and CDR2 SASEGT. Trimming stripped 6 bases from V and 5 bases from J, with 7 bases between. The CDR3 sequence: CASRAGTGELFF. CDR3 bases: TGTGCCAGCAGGGCCGGGACCGGGGAGCTGTTTTTT.